This is a list of T cell receptor beta chains from one sample in a study of blood T cell repertoires in COVID-19. The protocol was immunoSEQ multiplex PCR, while the TCRdb copy is restricted to in-frame clones and leaves out a portion. The profile shows 350,000 to 550,000 clones, around 90% of them singletons. Sequences were obtained from PBMCs or T cells enriched from blood (not recorded which). These receptors were collected from a young woman with acute COVID-19. Both conserved end residues are part of each CDR3. The order of the fields is J gene, V gene, D gene, clone size, CDR3 DNA, CDR3 protein. The D gene is left open where the match is weak. Clone size is given for some rows only: seen once, a few or many times, or a class if the clone is expanded.

>TRBJ1-1|TRBV5-1|TRBD1|NA
TGCGCCAGCAGGGGCACGCGGACAGGGAAGGACACTGAAGCTTTCTTT
CASRGTRTGKDTEAFF
>TRBJ1-1|TRBV7-2|TRBD1|few
TGTGCCAGCAGGTCCCGGGACAGGGAGGCTTCTGAAGCTTTCTTT
CASRSRDREASEAFF
>TRBJ1-5|TRBV19|TRBD1|NA
TGTGCCAGTAGGGGACAGGGACAACAGCCCCAGCATTTT
CASRGQGQQPQHF
>TRBJ2-7|TRBV30|TRBD1|NA
TGTGCCTGGAGTTTAGACAGGGGCAACGAGCAGTACTTC
CAWSLDRGNEQYF
>TRBJ2-7|TRBV11-2|NA|NA
TGTGCCAGCAGCGCCCAGGCAGAACGGCAGTACTTC
CASSAQAERQYF
>TRBJ1-1|TRBV5-1|NA|few
TGCGCCAGCAGCTTGGATGCTCCCGGGTGGACTGAAGCTTTCTTT
CASSLDAPGWTEAFF
>TRBJ2-5|TRBV27|NA|once
TGTGCCAGCCAAGGATTGGGGGCGCGAGAGACCCAGTACTTC
CASQGLGARETQYF
>TRBJ2-2|TRBV28|TRBD1|NA
TGTGCCAGCAGTTTCGTATCGGTCAGGGGGATTCCCGGGGAGCTGTTTTTT
CASSFVSVRGIPGELFF
>TRBJ1-6|TRBV2|NA|NA
TGTGCCAGCAGAGACGACAGCTCCTATAATTCACCCCTCCACTTT
CASRDDSSYNSPLHF
>TRBJ2-2|TRBV7-2|TRBD1|NA
TGTGCCAGCAGCTTAGTGACAGGGGGAGGGGCCGGGGAGCTGTTTTTT
CASSLVTGGGAGELFF
>TRBJ2-7|TRBV6-2/TRBV6-3|TRBD1|NA
TGTGCCAGCAGTCAGGGGGCGGCGTACGAGCAGTACTTC
CASSQGAAYEQYF
>TRBJ2-5|TRBV24-1|TRBD1|few
TGTGCCACCAGTGATTTGGAAGACAGGGTTTTTCCCGAGACCCAGTACTTC
CATSDLEDRVFPETQYF
>TRBJ1-2|TRBV5-5|TRBD1|NA
TGTGCCAGCAGCCAGACCAGGGGGCACGACTATGGCTACACCTTC
CASSQTRGHDYGYTF
>TRBJ2-1|TRBV5-1|NA|NA
TGCGCCAGCAGCACGGACAGAATCTACAATGAGCAGTTCTTC
CASSTDRIYNEQFF
>TRBJ2-2|TRBV3-1/TRBV3-2|TRBD2|NA
TGTGCCAGCAGCCAAGGAGCGGGAGGCCCCGGGGAGCTGTTTTTT
CASSQGAGGPGELFF
>TRBJ1-2|TRBV7-9|NA|NA
TGTGCCAGCAGCCCGGTGGGGAGCCAAAACTATGGCTACACCTTC
CASSPVGSQNYGYTF
>TRBJ1-1|TRBV30|NA|NA
TGTGCCTGGAGTGAGCTCCTCAACACTGAAGCTTTCTTT
CAWSELLNTEAFF
>TRBJ1-5|TRBV4-3|NA|NA
TGCGCCAGCAGCCAAGACTGGCAGGTTCACAATCAGCCCCAGCATTTT
CASSQDWQVHNQPQHF
>TRBJ1-1|TRBV7-3|TRBD1|NA
TGTGCCAGCAGCCCCCAGCCAGGGGGCAAGACTGAAGCTTTCTTT
CASSPQPGGKTEAFF
>TRBJ2-7|TRBV29-1|TRBD1|NA
TGCAGCGTTGAGTCGGGACAGGCCTCCTACGAGCAGTACTTC
CSVESGQASYEQYF
>TRBJ1-5|TRBV12-2|NA|NA
TGTGCAAGTCGCATCCATTGGACAGGGAAAGGAAGCAATCAGCCCCAGCATTTT
CASRIHWTGKGSNQPQHF
>TRBJ2-7|TRBV19|TRBD2|NA
TGTGCCAGTAGGAAGGGGCAGGGAGGGGACGAGCAGTACTTC
CASRKGQGGDEQYF
>TRBJ2-7|TRBV12-3/TRBV12-4|TRBD2|NA
TGTGCCAGCAGTTCTAGCGGGTTTTACGAGCAGTACTTC
CASSSSGFYEQYF
>TRBJ2-2|TRBV9|TRBD2|NA
TGTGCCAGCAGCGTAGGGACTAGCGGACCCACCGGGGAGCTGTTTTTT
CASSVGTSGPTGELFF
>TRBJ2-5|TRBV7-9|NA|once
TGTGCCAGCAGGCAGCAAGAGACCCAGTACTTC
CASRQQETQYF
>TRBJ2-2|TRBV13|NA|NA
TGTGCCAGCAGCTCACTAGCTTTCGGCGGGGAGCTGTTTTTT
CASSSLAFGGELFF
>TRBJ2-7|TRBV10-1|TRBD2|NA
TGCGCCAGCAGTTCGGGACTAGCGGGACCCTACGAGCAGTACTTC
CASSSGLAGPYEQYF
>TRBJ1-5|TRBV18|NA|NA
TGTGCCAGCTCACAGTGGGGCTTGCCCCAGCATTTT
CASSQWGLPQHF
>TRBJ1-2|TRBV20-1|NA|NA
TGCAGTGCACGAGGCGGCTACACCTTC
CSARGGYTF
>TRBJ1-5|TRBV3-1/TRBV3-2|NA|NA
TGTGCCAGCAGCCAAAGCGATCAGCCCCAGCATTTT
CASSQSDQPQHF
>TRBJ2-6|TRBV9|TRBD2|NA
TGTGCCAGCAGCGTGGCGACTAGCGGGGGTCGCTCTGGGGCCAACGTCCTGACTTTC
CASSVATSGGRSGANVLTF
>TRBJ1-1|TRBV19|TRBD1|NA
TGTGCCAGTATCAGGGGGGTCAGGCAGGTTGGCACTGAAGCTTTCTTT
CASIRGVRQVGTEAFF
>TRBJ1-5|TRBV27|TRBD1|NA
TGTGCCAGCAGTCCCCAGACAGGGGAAAGCAATCAGCCCCAGCATTTT
CASSPQTGESNQPQHF
>TRBJ1-2|TRBV3-1/TRBV3-2|TRBD1|few
TGTGCCAGCAGCCAAGATTTGGACAGGGTGGATGGCTACACCTTC
CASSQDLDRVDGYTF
>TRBJ1-3|TRBV19|TRBD1|NA
TGTGCCAGTAGCCTAGACAGGGGTGCAGGAAACACCATATATTTT
CASSLDRGAGNTIYF
>TRBJ2-5|TRBV6-5|TRBD1|NA
TGTGCCAGCAGGACAGGGGTGCAAGAGACCCAGTACTTC
CASRTGVQETQYF
>TRBJ2-3|TRBV30|NA|NA
TGTGCCTGGAGCCCTGGGGGCCATGTCAGGGATACGCAGTATTTT
CAWSPGGHVRDTQYF
>TRBJ2-1|TRBV7-3|NA|NA
TGTGCCAGCAGCTTATATCAGGAATTAACCTACAATGAGCAGTTCTTC
CASSLYQELTYNEQFF
>TRBJ2-3|TRBV5-6|NA|NA
TGTGCCAGCAGCTTGCATGGCACAGATACGCAGTATTTT
CASSLHGTDTQYF
>TRBJ2-3|TRBV5-4|TRBD2|NA
TGTGCCAGCAGCTTGGTAGCTAGCGGGAGCACAGATACGCAGTATTTT
CASSLVASGSTDTQYF
>TRBJ1-6|TRBV28|TRBD1|NA
TGTGCCAGCAGTTTCGGGACAGGGGGCTCACCCCTCCACTTT
CASSFGTGGSPLHF
>TRBJ2-7|TRBV2|TRBD2|NA
TGTGCCAGCAGAGGACTAGACCCCCACGAGCAGTACTTC
CASRGLDPHEQYF
>TRBJ1-5|TRBV18|NA|NA
TGTGCCAGCTCAACCTACAGGGTCGCTACAGGGAGGCCCCAGCATTTT
CASSTYRVATGRPQHF
>TRBJ2-7|TRBV5-4|TRBD1|once
TGTGCCAGTGGACAGGGATTCTACGAGCAGTACTTC
CASGQGFYEQYF
>TRBJ2-3|TRBV11-2|TRBD2|NA
TGTGCCAGCAGCCTAAAGACGGGAGGTAGTGCAGATACGCAGTATTTT
CASSLKTGGSADTQYF
>TRBJ2-7|TRBV15|TRBD1|NA
TGTGCCACCAGCAGAGGAGGACAGGGAGAGGGCTCCTACGAGCAGTACTTC
CATSRGGQGEGSYEQYF
>TRBJ1-6|TRBV6-5|NA|few
TGTGCCAGCACGGACGGGGTGAGTTCACCCCTCCACTTT
CASTDGVSSPLHF
>TRBJ2-1|TRBV29-1|TRBD2|NA
TGCAGCGTTGTCGCTAGCGGGGACATATACAATGAGCAGTTCTTC
CSVVASGDIYNEQFF
>TRBJ2-7|TRBV4-3|NA|NA
TGCGCCAGCAGCCCGGGACACAACTACGAGCAGTACTTC
CASSPGHNYEQYF
>TRBJ2-3|TRBV5-4|NA|NA
TGTGCCAGCAGCTTGGCGGGGAAGGCAGATACGCAGTATTTT
CASSLAGKADTQYF
>TRBJ2-3|TRBV20-1|NA|NA
TGCAGTGCTAGTGTGGGACACGCCACAGATACGCAGTATTTT
CSASVGHATDTQYF